This T cell receptor beta chain was captured in a study of blood T cell repertoires in COVID-19. Study-level background: PBMCs, B-cell-depleted T cells, or T cells provided the cDNA or gDNA that made up the material.

While infection was still active, Seattle patients were enrolled and then followed longitudinally. This CDR3 is 17 amino acids long. V lost 2 bases to trimming and J lost 2 bases; unmatched junction nucleotides: 7. The germline V gene encodes CDR1 SNHLY and CDR2 FYNNEI. The repertoire was sequenced with immunoSEQ multiplex PCR; TCRdb's copy has only in-frame clones and lacks some. The table includes fewer than 200,000 clones, roughly 76% detected once. This receptor was identified in an elderly woman with COVID-19, enrolled during active disease. The chain carries TRBV2 and TRBJ2-3; 10 bases fit TRBD2. The sequencing input was peripheral blood. The CDR3 nucleotides are TGTGCCAGCAGTGAAAGGTTTAGCGGGAGGCACACAGATACGCAGTATTTT. This gives the protein CASSERFSGRHTDTQYF.